Listed here is a single T cell receptor beta chain. Authors' processing steps: Amplification of reference gene primers was used by the study to estimate nucleated cell counts. Using immunoSEQ multiplex PCR, the repertoire was profiled, and TCRdb retains in-frame clones only, with some absent. V and J calls and clone size are those listed in that table; D and trimming were worked out from the DNA. This table has about 86,000 clones, roughly 86% appearing once. The sample comes from a study of blood T cell repertoires in COVID-19. As for the study in general: The samples span acute and convalescent COVID-19 from the United States, Italy and Spain. Sample material is recorded as cDNA or gDNA derived from T cells, B-cell-depleted T cells, or PBMCs.

Germline CDR1 SGHAT, CDR2 FQNNGV. Trimming removed 3 bases at V and 8 bases at J, with 13 bases between. The CDR3 has 13 residues. The chain joins TRBV11-2 to TRBJ1-1; no reliable D call. The TCR comes from a woman older than 75 with acute or convalescent COVID-19. Sequenced sample: peripheral blood. In DNA form, the CDR3 reads TGTGCCAGCAGCTTTTCCGGGAAGAAAGAAGCTTTCTTT. This sequence encodes CASSFSGKKEAFF.